These 8 T cell receptor beta chains were sequenced from one sample in a study of blood T cell repertoires in COVID-19. This table comes from immunoSEQ multiplex PCR, and its TCRdb copy is limited to in-frame clones, with some not included. The top ten hold 0.95% to 1.5% of the sample, which has a few hundred thousand clones, 70% to 90% seen once. Sequencing was done on a sample of peripheral blood. Source of these receptors: a man aged 35-49 years with acute or convalescent COVID-19.

V is TRBV29-1 and J is TRBJ2-2, with a weak D call TRBD2 (5 bases). The germline V gene encodes CDR1 SQVTM and CDR2 ANQGSEA. This CDR3 comprises 14 residues. V gave up 2 bases and J gave up 0 bases, with 7 bases separating them. The CDR3 region is CSVETGTNTGELFF. DNA of the CDR3: TGCAGCGTTGAAACGGGAACGAACACCGGGGAGCTGTTTTTT.

This chain links TRBV2 with TRBJ1-6; TRBD1 matches at 7 bases. This CDR3 has 15 amino acids. Germline V lookup: CDR1 SNHLY, CDR2 FYNNEI. V was clipped by 3 bases and J by 5 bases; unmatched bases: 4. CDR3: CASSDDRDHNSPLHF. The DNA for the CDR3 is TGTGCCAGCAGTGACGACAGGGACCATAATTCACCCCTCCACTTT.

This sequence joins TRBV10-3 and TRBJ1-3, with D possibly TRBD1 on 6 matching bases. V lost 6 bases and J lost 0, with 15 bases in between. Per germline, CDR1 ENHRY and CDR2 SYGVKD. The CDR3 runs 16 residues. CDR3 DNA: TGTGCCATCAGCGACCAGGGGCGAAGCTCTGGAAACACCATATATTTT. Amino acids: CAISDQGRSSGNTIYF.

This clone was observed a single time. The chain uses TRBV19 and TRBJ1-2; 9 nucleotides match TRBD1. CDR3 size: 14 residues. Germline CDR1 LNHDA, CDR2 SQIVND (reference sequence). The junction had 7 bases not matched to a gene; V was cut back by 7 bases and J by 4 bases. The DNA for the CDR3 is TGTGCCAGTAACACAGGGGGCTTTGGCTATGGCTACACCTTC. Translating gives CASNTGGFGYGYTF.

CDR3 sequence reads: CASSREAGELFF. DNA for the CDR3: TGTGCCAGCAGCCGAGAGGCAGGGGAGCTGTTTTTT. The chain couples TRBV3-1 (or the pseudogene TRBV3-2) to TRBJ2-2; D gene uncertain. Trimming shortened V by 4 bases and J by 8 bases, and 8 bases separated the two germline ends. The CDR3 runs to 12 residues. Germline loops: CDR1 LGHDT, CDR2 YNNKEL (reference sequence).

J is TRBJ1-1 and V is TRBV6-4, with D uncertain. V lost 0 bases and J lost 4, with 15 bases in between. Germline CDR1 reads MRHNA; CDR2 reads SNTAGT. The CDR3 has 16 residues. For the CDR3, the DNA is TGTGCCAGCAGTGACTCGGCTAGCGGATCTGGCACTGAAGCTTTCTTT. Protein product: CASSDSASGSGTEAFF.

This chain joins TRBV29-1 and TRBJ2-7; 7 bases are a match to TRBD1. Germline lookup yields CDR1 SQVTM and CDR2 ANQGSEA. The CDR3 runs to 12 residues. J lost 1 base, V lost 4 bases, and 1 base had no gene match. CDR3 in amino acids: CSVADRSYEQYF. The CDR3 region has the DNA TGCAGCGTTGCGGACAGGTCCTACGAGCAGTACTTC.

The chain uses TRBV7-8 and TRBJ1-1, with TRBD1 matching 7 bases. In germline, CDR1 is SGHVS, CDR2 FQNEAQ. The V gene end was trimmed by 5 bases and the J gene end by 3 bases; junction bases not matched to a gene: 15. CDR3 length equals 17 residues. The CDR3: CASSPRVRGVGDTEAFF. The CDR3 DNA reads TGTGCCAGCAGCCCGAGAGTCAGGGGGGTAGGCGACACTGAAGCTTTCTTT.